Sequencing of this T cell receptor beta chain was carried out in a study of blood T cell repertoires in COVID-19. At the level of the study: Material from acute and convalescent COVID-19 was sourced from the United States, Italy and Spain. T cells, B-cell-depleted T cells, or PBMCs provided the cDNA or gDNA that served as material.

Followed over time, Seattle patients had been enrolled while infection was active. Sequenced by immunoSEQ multiplex PCR; TCRdb stores in-frame clones only, minus some. Of approximately 250,000 clones in the sample, about 87% were seen once. CDR3 length equals 17 residues. V shed 0 bases, J shed 10 bases, and the junction held 11 bases outside the gene matches. In germline, CDR1 is SGHDN, CDR2 FVKESK. The rearrangement joins TRBV14 to TRBJ2-3, with 12 positions matching TRBD2. Sequenced sample: peripheral blood. This sequence originates from a woman aged 60-70 years with COVID-19, enrolled during active disease. This chain's CDR3 is CASSQDTLAGGVSAQYF. For the CDR3, the DNA is TGTGCCAGCAGCCAAGATACACTAGCGGGAGGAGTGTCGGCGCAGTATTTT. Full variable domain (outside the CDR3, taken from reference TRBV14 and TRBJ2-3): EAGVTQFPSHSVIEKGQTVTLRCDPISGHDNLYWYRRVMGKEIKFLLHFVKESKQDESGMPNNRFLAERTGGTYSTLKVQPAELEDSGVYFCASSQDTLAGGVSAQYFGPGTRLTVL.